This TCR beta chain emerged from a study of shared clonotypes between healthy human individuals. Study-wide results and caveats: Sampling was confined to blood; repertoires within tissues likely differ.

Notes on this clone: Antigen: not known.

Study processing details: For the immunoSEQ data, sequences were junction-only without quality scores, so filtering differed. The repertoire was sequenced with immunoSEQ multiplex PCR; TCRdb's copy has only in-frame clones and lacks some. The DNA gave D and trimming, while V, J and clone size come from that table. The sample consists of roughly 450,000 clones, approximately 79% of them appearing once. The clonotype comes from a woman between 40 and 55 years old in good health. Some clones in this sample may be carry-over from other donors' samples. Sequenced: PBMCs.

The CDR3, as DNA: TGTGCCAGCAGCGCCGGACTAGCGGGACTCTCCAATGAGCAGTTCTTC. Its translation: CASSAGLAGLSNEQFF. The rearrangement uses TRBV9 and TRBJ2-1, with TRBD2 identical over 12 bases. The CDR3 is 16 residues long. J was trimmed by 6 bases and V by 3 bases; bases with no gene match: 7. Germline lookup yields CDR1 SGDLS and CDR2 YYNGEE.